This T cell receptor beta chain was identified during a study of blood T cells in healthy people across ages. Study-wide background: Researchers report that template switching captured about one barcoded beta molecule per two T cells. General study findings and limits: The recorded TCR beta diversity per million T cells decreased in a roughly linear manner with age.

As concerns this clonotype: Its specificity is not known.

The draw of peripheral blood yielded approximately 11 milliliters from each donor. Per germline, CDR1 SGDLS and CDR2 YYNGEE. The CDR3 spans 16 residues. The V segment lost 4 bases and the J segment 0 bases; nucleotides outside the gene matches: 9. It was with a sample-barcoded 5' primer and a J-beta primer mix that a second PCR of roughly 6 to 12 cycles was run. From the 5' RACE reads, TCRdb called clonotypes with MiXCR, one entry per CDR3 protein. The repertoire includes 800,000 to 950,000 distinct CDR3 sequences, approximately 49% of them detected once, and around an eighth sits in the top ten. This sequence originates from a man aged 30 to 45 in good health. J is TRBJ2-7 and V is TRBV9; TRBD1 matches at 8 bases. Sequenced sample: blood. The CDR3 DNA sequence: TGTGCCAGCAGCCCCCGGGGACAGGCGAGCTCCTACGAGCAGTACTTC. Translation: CASSPRGQASSYEQYF. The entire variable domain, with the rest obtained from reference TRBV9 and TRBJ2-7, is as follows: DSGVTQTPKHLITATGQRVTLRCSPRSGDLSVYWYQQSLDQGLQFLIQYYNGEERAKGNILERFSAQQFPDLHSELNLSSLELGDSALYFCASSPRGQASSYEQYFGPGTRLTVT.